A single sample gave rise to the 12 T cell receptor beta chains below, sequenced in a study of CD8 T cells in ankylosing spondylitis. These receptors are not linked to any known antigen. TCRdb ran MiXCR on the 5' RACE reads and lists one entry per CDR3 protein. The data contain some 800,000 distinct CDR3 sequences, about 12% of them singletons. Broader study findings: Characteristic, it appeared, of ankylosing spondylitis blood was a TCR beta motif of eight highly homologous variants.

Sequencing was done on a sample of blood, either unsorted or a sorted T cell fraction (not recorded which). The receptors here all came from a male donor with ankylosing spondylitis.

This clonotype has a count of ten or more. V gene TRBV5-1 combines with J gene TRBJ2-7; 11 positions match TRBD1. V lost 4 bases and J lost 3; bases outside the gene matches: 6. Germline loops: CDR1 SGHRS, CDR2 YFSETQ. The CDR3 has 15 residues. The CDR3 DNA reads TGCGCCAGCAGCCCTCGGACAGGGGGCAACTACGAGCAGTACTTC. This gives the protein CASSPRTGGNYEQYF.

This clonotype was observed a few times. The chain carries TRBV20-1 and TRBJ2-7; 8 positions agree with TRBD2. From germline, CDR1 is DFQATT and CDR2 SNEGSKA (reference sequence). V trimming: 5 bases; J trimming: 2 bases; junction bases outside the gene matches: 14. The CDR3 is 16 residues long. In DNA form, the CDR3 reads TGCAGTGCTCCCGGACGTGGCGGGAGGCGGACCTACGAGCAGTACTTC. It codes for CSAPGRGGRRTYEQYF.

In its sample, this clonotype was seen a few times. The chain uses TRBV7-2 and TRBJ2-5, with D unresolved. V lost 5 bases, J lost 4 bases, and 14 bases lay in between. Looked up from germline, CDR1 is SGHTA and CDR2 is FQGNSA. This CDR3 comprises 14 residues. The CDR3 here is CASSPPASRETQYF. CDR3 nucleotide sequence: TGTGCCAGCAGCCCCCCAGCTAGTCGAGAGACCCAGTACTTC.

This clonotype was counted at least ten times. V usage is TRBV20-1 and J usage is TRBJ1-1; the D gene is possibly TRBD1 (5 bases). Germline V gives CDR1 DFQATT, CDR2 SNEGSKA (reference sequence). Trimming removed 6 bases at V and 5 bases at J, with 19 bases between. The CDR3 sequence is 14 residues long. This CDR3 is CSARPQVVGTEAFF. Written as DNA, the CDR3 is TGCAGTGCGCGCCCACAGGTAGTTGGGACTGAAGCTTTCTTT.

This clonotype was picked up a small number of times. The chain's CDR3 is CASSFDPRDSSYEQYF. CDR3 nucleotide sequence: TGCGCCAGCAGCTTCGACCCCCGGGACAGCTCCTACGAGCAGTACTTC. The chain employs TRBV4-1 and TRBJ2-7; 7 bases fit TRBD1. The CDR3 has 16 amino acids. Germline trimming cut 5 bases from V and 0 bases from J; bases unmatched to any gene: 10. The germline CDR1 and CDR2 sequences are MGHRA and YSYEKL.

The V and J genes are TRBV20-1 and TRBJ1-2, with D unclear. The CDR3 consists of 12 residues. Trimming cost V 6 bases and J 5 bases, with 13 bases left between them. Per germline, CDR1 DFQATT and CDR2 SNEGSKA (reference sequence). The DNA of the CDR3 is TGCAGTGCCTCGTCCGGGCGTTATGGCTACACCTTC. Amino acids: CSASSGRYGYTF.

J is TRBJ1-1 and V is TRBV6-1; TRBD1 agrees at 7 bases. Germline CDR1 reads MNHNS; CDR2 reads SASEGT. The junction had 10 bases not matched to a gene; V was cut back by 10 bases and J by 2 bases. CDR3 length: 14 amino acids. Here the CDR3 DNA reads TGTGCCACCAAGATCGGGACAGCAAACACTGAAGCTTTCTTT. It yields the protein CATKIGTANTEAFF.

V usage is TRBV20-1 and J usage is TRBJ2-1; D ambiguous. This CDR3 spans 14 amino acids. Germline V gene sequence: CDR1 DFQATT, CDR2 SNEGSKA (reference sequence). Trimming cost V 0 bases and J 3 bases, with 9 bases left between them. The CDR3 here is CSARDQRGYNEQFF. The CDR3 DNA reads as TGCAGTGCTAGAGATCAACGAGGCTACAATGAGCAGTTCTTC.

The V and J genes are TRBV29-1 and TRBJ2-3, with unresolved D. This CDR3 is 13 amino acids long. Trimming cost V 6 bases and J 4 bases, with 14 bases left between them. Germline V gives CDR1 SQVTM, CDR2 ANQGSEA. The DNA for the CDR3 is TGCAGCGTCGCCCGGCAGGCCCCAGATACGCAGTATTTT. As protein: CSVARQAPDTQYF.

This clonotype was seen more than once but under ten times. The chain employs TRBV27 and TRBJ2-3; the match to TRBD2 covers 10 bases. Germline lookup yields CDR1 MNHEY and CDR2 SMNVEV (reference sequence). Losses at the gene ends were 1 base for V and 7 bases for J; bases not matched to a gene: 11. This CDR3 has 17 amino acids. CDR3 protein: CASSLLPSGRAHNTQYF. DNA of the CDR3: TGTGCCAGCAGTTTATTGCCCAGCGGGAGGGCCCATAATACGCAGTATTTT.

The table lists this clonotype with many counts. The rearrangement uses TRBV29-1 and TRBJ2-2; D is ambiguous. The ends were cut back, 4 bases at V and 3 bases at J, with 9 bases in the middle. The CDR3 spans 13 residues. Germline-derived CDR1 and CDR2 are SQVTM and ANQGSEA. CDR3 sequence reads: CSVAPTDTGELFF. CDR3 nucleotide sequence: TGCAGCGTTGCACCTACGGACACCGGGGAGCTGTTTTTT.

The chain is built from TRBV6-2 or TRBV6-3 and TRBJ2-1; a weak D match, TRBD2 (5 bases). Trimming removed 5 bases at V and 16 bases at J, with 21 bases between. The CDR3 totals 13 residues. The V gene's germline CDR1 is MNHEY and CDR2 SVGEGT. CDR3 in amino acids: CASSHQIYGVHFF. CDR3 DNA sequence: TGTGCCAGCAGTCATCAGATTTACGGGGTGCATTTCTTC.